This T cell receptor beta chain was captured by sequencing in a study of blood T cell repertoires in COVID-19. As for the study in general: Specimens from acute and convalescent COVID-19 originated in the United States, Italy and Spain. PBMCs, B-cell-depleted T cells, or T cells provided the cDNA or gDNA that made up the material.

Per the original methods: Scientists estimated how many nucleated cells there were by amplifying reference gene primers. Assay used: immunoSEQ multiplex PCR; TCRdb lists only in-frame clones, some missing. Clone size and V and J calls were adopted from that table, with D and trimming inferred from the DNA. The sample records nearly 110,000 clones, around 92% being singletons. CDR3 length: 12 residues. The germline CDR1 and CDR2 sequences are GTSNPN and SVGIG (reference sequence). The J segment lost 5 bases and the V segment lost 6 bases, leaving 2 bases of the junction unmatched. The clonotype was recovered from a middle-aged man with active or convalescent COVID-19. V gene TRBV30 combines with J gene TRBJ1-4; 8 bases agree with TRBD1. Material for sequencing was peripheral blood. CDR3 amino acids: CACQGANEKLFF. CDR3 in DNA: TGTGCCTGCCAGGGGGCGAATGAAAAACTGTTTTTT.